This T cell receptor beta chain was captured in a study of cytomegalovirus exposure and HLA in healthy donors. CDR3 length: 18 residues. From germline, CDR1 is SGHRS and CDR2 YFSETQ. Trimming removed 5 bases at V and 0 bases at J, with 23 bases between. It was with 60 Vbeta and 13 Jbeta primers that the PCR ran. The protocol was immunoSEQ multiplex PCR, while the TCRdb copy is restricted to in-frame clones and leaves out a portion. This table holds 76,000 or so clones, 65% to 80% found once. Material for sequencing was PBMCs. This receptor was identified in a man aged 25-45 years in good health and CMV-seronegative. The chain employs TRBV5-1 and TRBJ1-1; D is uncertain. Here the CDR3 DNA reads TGCGCCAGCAGGACGAGGAGCGGGAGTGAGTCAATGAACACTGAAGCTTTCTTT. Its translation is CASRTRSGSESMNTEAFF.